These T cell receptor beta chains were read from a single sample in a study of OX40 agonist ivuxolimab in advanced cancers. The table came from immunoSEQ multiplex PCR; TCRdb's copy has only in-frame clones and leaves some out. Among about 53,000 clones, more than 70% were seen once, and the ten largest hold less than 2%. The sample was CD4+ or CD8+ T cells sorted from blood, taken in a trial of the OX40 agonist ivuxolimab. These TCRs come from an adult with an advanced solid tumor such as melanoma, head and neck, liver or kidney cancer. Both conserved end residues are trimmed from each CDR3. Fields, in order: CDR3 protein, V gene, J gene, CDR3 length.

CDR3aa: ASSQGQENTDTQY
v_gene: TRBV7-3
j_gene: TRBJ2-3
len: 13

CDR3aa: AWSVGGSSYEQY
v_gene: TRBV30
j_gene: TRBJ2-7
len: 12

CDR3aa: ASRMTATNEKLF
v_gene: TRBV6-5
j_gene: TRBJ1-4
len: 12

CDR3aa: ASSPPAGAGNEQF
v_gene: TRBV18
j_gene: TRBJ2-1
len: 13

CDR3aa: ASSAPATEEQY
v_gene: TRBV28
j_gene: TRBJ2-7
len: 11

CDR3aa: SAREGGPQH
v_gene: TRBV20-1
j_gene: TRBJ1-5
len: 9

CDR3aa: ASSQGDSGYEQY
v_gene: TRBV4-2
j_gene: TRBJ2-7
len: 12

CDR3aa: ASSAQGAGETQY
v_gene: TRBV5-1
j_gene: TRBJ2-5
len: 12

CDR3aa: ASSPNTGELF
v_gene: TRBV9
j_gene: TRBJ2-2
len: 10

CDR3aa: ASSGGTSGTVEQF
v_gene: TRBV6-1
j_gene: TRBJ2-1
len: 13

CDR3aa: ASRRNAAGAETQY
v_gene: TRBV5-1
j_gene: TRBJ2-5
len: 13

CDR3aa: ASRDTDSNTEAF
v_gene: TRBV6-1
j_gene: TRBJ1-1
len: 12

CDR3aa: ASSRTGGHEQY
v_gene: TRBV11-2
j_gene: TRBJ2-7
len: 11

CDR3aa: ASSEGVSSNQPQH
v_gene: TRBV6-1
j_gene: TRBJ1-5
len: 13

CDR3aa: ASSSPGGVFHEQF
v_gene: TRBV28
j_gene: TRBJ2-1
len: 13

CDR3aa: ASSPGQGLSTEAF
v_gene: TRBV18
j_gene: TRBJ1-1
len: 13

CDR3aa: AWTGRREGKLF
v_gene: TRBV30
j_gene: TRBJ1-4
len: 11

CDR3aa: ASRDRSSTNEKLF
v_gene: TRBV2
j_gene: TRBJ1-4
len: 13

CDR3aa: ASRAGNSNQPQH
v_gene: TRBV5-8
j_gene: TRBJ1-5
len: 12

CDR3aa: ASSLDRGRYGYT
v_gene: TRBV7-2
j_gene: TRBJ1-2
len: 12

CDR3aa: ASSTRDGKKTQY
v_gene: TRBV7-2
j_gene: TRBJ2-5
len: 12

CDR3aa: ASGTDYGYT
v_gene: TRBV5-1
j_gene: TRBJ1-2
len: 9

CDR3aa: AWSVFQETQY
v_gene: TRBV30
j_gene: TRBJ2-5
len: 10

CDR3aa: ASSILDATDTQY
v_gene: TRBV19
j_gene: TRBJ2-3
len: 12

CDR3aa: AWSAGHTSNQPQH
v_gene: TRBV30
j_gene: TRBJ1-5
len: 13

CDR3aa: ASSYNGYYEQY
v_gene: TRBV6-5
j_gene: TRBJ2-7
len: 11

CDR3aa: ASSPPSRPTYEQY
v_gene: TRBV18
j_gene: TRBJ2-7
len: 13

CDR3aa: AWRGAVRRDEQY
v_gene: TRBV30
j_gene: TRBJ2-7
len: 12

CDR3aa: SVADRLEGYT
v_gene: TRBV29-1
j_gene: TRBJ1-2
len: 10

CDR3aa: ASSSGRGYGNEAF
v_gene: TRBV19
j_gene: TRBJ1-1
len: 13

CDR3aa: ASSLVRGYEQY
v_gene: TRBV28
j_gene: TRBJ2-7
len: 11

CDR3aa: ARGLAGAWAGELF
v_gene: TRBV30
j_gene: TRBJ2-2
len: 13

CDR3aa: ASSFGTAYEQY
v_gene: TRBV5-6
j_gene: TRBJ2-7
len: 11

CDR3aa: ASSQGRRIETQY
v_gene: TRBV6-5
j_gene: TRBJ2-5
len: 12

CDR3aa: ASSLIGSNTGELF
v_gene: TRBV5-1
j_gene: TRBJ2-2
len: 13

CDR3aa: ASSTKGVEAKNIQY
v_gene: TRBV19
j_gene: TRBJ2-4
len: 14

CDR3aa: ASSPGRPRAQH
v_gene: TRBV7-2
j_gene: TRBJ1-5
len: 11

CDR3aa: ASSYSGDNEQF
v_gene: TRBV5-1
j_gene: TRBJ2-1
len: 11

CDR3aa: ASSEGGLNYEQY
v_gene: TRBV2
j_gene: TRBJ2-7
len: 12

CDR3aa: SALRYNEQF
v_gene: TRBV20-1
j_gene: TRBJ2-1
len: 9

CDR3aa: ASSDRDRGTEAF
v_gene: TRBV7-8
j_gene: TRBJ1-1
len: 12